This TCR beta chain is from a study of blood T cell repertoires in COVID-19. In the study overall: Collection of acute and convalescent COVID-19 samples took place in the United States, Italy and Spain.

Measured with immunoSEQ multiplex PCR; TCRdb has only the in-frame clones, and not every one. Of 200,000 to 250,000 clones in the sample, around four fifths were seen once. This clone has a handful of counts. The CDR3 runs 16 residues. The germline V gene encodes CDR1 SGHRS and CDR2 YFSETQ. The junction had 8 bases not matched to a gene; V was cut back by 3 bases and J by 8 bases. Sequenced: peripheral blood. The chain combines TRBV5-1 with TRBJ1-6; TRBD1 matches 10 bases. The receptor's source is a woman in her 50s with active or convalescent COVID-19. CDR3 sequence: CASSSRQGAADSPLHF. CDR3 in DNA: TGCGCCAGCAGCTCTCGACAGGGGGCCGCGGATTCACCCCTCCACTTT.